This TCR beta chain appears in the sequencing data of a study of T cell responses to AZD1222 COVID-19 vaccine. Turning to this clone: Its antigen is not identified.

Broader study findings: Repertoires in all cases were sampled only once the peak T cell response had passed.

The repertoire was sequenced with immunoSEQ multiplex PCR; TCRdb's copy has only in-frame clones and lacks some. The data show approximately 100,000 clones, more than 90% seen once. Specimen: peripheral blood, collected on day 0 of AZD1222 vaccination. This TCR came from an adult in good health.

The CDR3 nucleotides read TGTGCCAGCAGCTCACAGGTCGCTTTTAAGGGCTACACCTTC. Protein: CASSSQVAFKGYTF. The rearrangement uses TRBV5-4 and TRBJ1-2, with a tentative D call TRBD1 (5 bases). Trimming shortened V by 3 bases and J by 8 bases, and 17 bases separated the two germline ends. Germline V lookup: CDR1 SGHNT, CDR2 YYREEE (reference sequence). This CDR3 has 14 amino acids.